This passage covers 28 T cell receptor beta chains from one sample sequenced in a study of cytomegalovirus exposure and HLA in healthy donors (TCRdb year 2017). Libraries were made using the immunoSEQ multiplex PCR assay. For the multiplex PCR, a mixture combining 60 forward primers for TCR Vbeta segments and 13 reverse primers for TCR Jbeta segments was used. Not all clones reach the TCRdb copy of this immuneACCESS table, which keeps in-frame sequences only. Checked studies attribute under half of the gap to unresolved V genes and leave the rest unexplained. This sample has 150,000 to 200,000 clones in its table, and roughly 79% of those were observed once. The ten largest clones represent roughly an eighth of the sample. Sequenced material: PBMCs. These receptors were obtained from a man aged 45-60 years in good health and CMV-seropositive.

The V and J genes are TRBV10-3 and TRBJ2-3, with 9 bases matching TRBD2. Germline V gene lookup returns CDR1 ENHRY and CDR2 SYGVKD. The V segment lost 1 base and the J segment 3 bases; nucleotides outside the gene matches: 2. The CDR3 extends over 15 amino acids. The CDR3 coding sequence is TGTGCCATCAGTGAGTTTAGCGGGGGAACAGATACGCAGTATTTT. It translates to CAISEFSGGTDTQYF.

The chain employs TRBV7-2 and TRBJ1-1, with a possible D match to TRBD1 (5 bases). This CDR3 spans 13 amino acids. The V and J ends lost 6 bases and 4 bases respectively, with 12 bases between them. Germline lookup yields CDR1 SGHTA and CDR2 FQGNSA. Here the CDR3 DNA reads TGTGCCAGCAGAGTTCCAAGGGGCACTGAAGCTTTCTTT. This encodes CASRVPRGTEAFF.

Comments on this clone: One end of the junction fails to match germline, which may point to a read error. V gene TRBV2 combines with J gene TRBJ1-2; D is unclear. Germline CDR1 SNHLY, CDR2 FYNNEI. The CDR3 contains 10 residues. CDR3: CASSTTASLF. In DNA, the CDR3 is TGTGCCAGCAGTACCACAGCCTCTCTCTTC.

This clone was recorded a few times. The gene calls are TRBV28 and TRBJ1-5, with 8 bases aligning to TRBD1. V was pared by 4 bases and J by 5 bases, with 7 bases of the junction left unmatched. The CDR3 spans 15 residues. Germline CDR1 reads MDHEN; CDR2 reads SYDVKM. CDR3 amino acids: CASSSRGTGHQPQHF. CDR3 nucleotides: TGTGCCAGCAGTTCCCGCGGGACAGGCCATCAGCCCCAGCATTTT.

In this sample, this clone is medium-sized. The genes are TRBV21-1 and TRBJ2-1; TRBD1, the table's D call, lacks a check against the DNA. TRBV21-1 is a documented pseudogene. The CDR3 sequence is 16 residues long. As DNA, the CDR3 is TGTGCCAGCAGAAAGAGGCCAGGGGGCTCCTACAATGAGCAGTTCTTC. Its protein is CASRKRPGGSYNEQFF.

This clone occurred a few times. This rearrangement joins TRBV27 to TRBJ2-3, with 9 bases that match TRBD2. Looked up from germline, CDR1 is MNHEY and CDR2 is SMNVEV (reference sequence). This CDR3 region has 18 residues. After removal of 5 bases from V and 0 bases from J, the junction contained 12 bases not matched to a gene. CDR3: CASSLRTSATLSTDTQYF. For the CDR3, the DNA is TGTGCCAGCAGTCTAAGGACTAGCGCAACTCTTAGCACAGATACGCAGTATTTT.

This clone has a single count. This chain links TRBV18 with TRBJ2-3; 8 bases fit TRBD1. CDR3 size: 15 residues. Germline CDR1 and CDR2: KGHSH and LQKENI. J was trimmed by 1 base and V by 5 bases; bases with no gene match: 5. The chain's CDR3 is CASSRQGTGTDTQYF. The CDR3 DNA is TGTGCCAGCTCAAGACAGGGGACGGGCACAGATACGCAGTATTTT.

The chain joins TRBV7-2 to TRBJ2-5; D is perhaps TRBD1 (6 bases). Germline values: CDR1 SGHTA, CDR2 FQGNSA. Trimming removed 0 bases from V and 10 bases from J, with 15 bases in between. The CDR3 loop spans 14 amino acids. The CDR3 coding sequence is TGTGCCAGCAGCTTAGCGAGCGTCCAGGGGTTCCAGTACTTC. Translated: CASSLASVQGFQYF. The full variable domain, rest sourced from reference TRBV7-2 and TRBJ2-5, is GAGVSQSPSNKVTEKGKDVELRCDPISGHTALYWYRQSLGQGLEFLIYFQGNSAPDKSGLPSDRFSAERTGGSVSTLTIQRTQQEDSAVYLCASSLASVQGFQYFGPGTRLLVL.

The V gene is TRBV6-5, the J gene TRBJ2-7; 10 bases align to TRBD1. The CDR3 is made up of 14 amino acids. V shed 5 bases and J 7 bases; nucleotides not matched to a gene: 8. Germline V CDR1 and CDR2: MNHEY, SVGAGI. CDR3 nucleotides: TGTGCCAGCAGTCAACGACAGGGGGCTTCTGAGCAGTACGTC. This translates into CASSQRQGASEQYV.

This chain connects TRBV6-1 to TRBJ2-1; 7 bases fit TRBD2. With V trimmed by 4 bases and J by 11 bases, 11 bases remained unmatched. CDR1 is MNHNS, CDR2 SASEGT, per germline. The CDR3 totals 14 residues. This chain's CDR3 is CASSGGGTGMKQFF. In DNA form, the CDR3 reads TGTGCCAGCAGTGGGGGGGGGACCGGGATGAAGCAGTTCTTC.

The rearrangement uses TRBV27 and TRBJ1-1; 7 bases are shared with TRBD1. CDR1 MNHEY and CDR2 SMNVEV come from the germline V gene (reference sequence). The CDR3 loop spans 13 amino acids. V shed 6 bases, J shed 6 bases, and the junction held 7 bases outside the gene matches. DNA for the CDR3: TGTGCCAGCAGCCGCGGACAGGCACCTGAAGCTTTCTTT. Its protein product is CASSRGQAPEAFF.

The rearrangement joins TRBV5-5 to TRBJ2-7; 7 bases match TRBD1. With V trimmed by 4 bases and J by 3 bases, 7 bases remained unmatched. Germline loops: CDR1 SGHKS, CDR2 YYEKEE (reference sequence). The CDR3 totals 14 residues. The CDR3 sequence is CASSLRDSLYEQYF. The DNA for the CDR3 is TGTGCCAGCAGCCTCCGGGACAGCCTCTACGAGCAGTACTTC.

The chain couples TRBV28 to TRBJ1-5, with D perhaps TRBD1 (5 bases). Germline-derived CDR1 and CDR2 are MDHEN and SYDVKM. CDR3 length: 15 residues. Trimming left V 6 bases short and J 2 bases short, with 14 bases between. This CDR3 is CASRGSQGGNQPQHF. The CDR3 bases are TGTGCCAGCAGGGGATCCCAGGGCGGCAATCAGCCCCAGCATTTT.

In its sample, this clone was seen once. CDR3: CASSPGFYGYTF. For the CDR3, the DNA is TGTGCCAGCAGCCCTGGCTTCTATGGCTACACCTTC. This chain connects TRBV9 to TRBJ1-2; D call uncertain. Germline V gives CDR1 SGDLS, CDR2 YYNGEE. V shed 4 bases and J shed 4 bases, with 8 bases lying between them. The CDR3 is made up of 12 amino acids. Combining the CDR3 with reference TRBV9 and TRBJ1-2 gives the whole variable domain DSGVTQTPKHLITATGQRVTLRCSPRSGDLSVYWYQQSLDQGLQFLIQYYNGEERAKGNILERFSAQQFPDLHSELNLSSLELGDSALYFCASSPGFYGYTFGSGTRLTVV.

The rearrangement uses TRBV6-5 and TRBJ1-5; D remains ambiguous. V lost 4 bases to trimming and J lost 4 bases, with 17 bases between them. Per the germline V gene, CDR1 is MNHEY and CDR2 is SVGAGI. The CDR3 extends over 16 amino acids. The chain's CDR3 is CASSSTARGRNQPQHF. CDR3 sequence (DNA): TGTGCCAGCAGTTCCACCGCGCGGGGTCGTAATCAGCCCCAGCATTTT.

This chain joins TRBV6-1 and TRBJ1-4; 9 nucleotides line up with TRBD1. Germline CDR1 MNHNS, CDR2 SASEGT. The CDR3 has 13 residues. The trim removed 8 bases at V and 6 bases at J, leaving 4 bases unmatched. This CDR3 is CASERDRDEKLFF. The CDR3 coding sequence is TGTGCCAGCGAGCGGGACAGGGATGAAAAACTGTTTTTT.

The CDR3 DNA is TGTGCCAGCAGCTATGGGGGACATCCGAACTATGGCTACACCTTC. Translating gives CASSYGGHPNYGYTF. This rearrangement joins TRBV5-5 to TRBJ1-2; maybe TRBD1 (6 bases). Looked up from germline, CDR1 is SGHKS and CDR2 is YYEKEE (reference sequence). CDR3 length: 15 amino acids. With 3 bases removed from V and 2 bases from J, the gap between germline ends came to 14 bases.

The chain has TRBV7-9 and TRBJ2-1; 10 bases align to TRBD2. The CDR3 extends over 16 amino acids. V gave up 5 bases and J gave up 6 bases; unmatched junction bases: 10. CDR1 is SEHNR, CDR2 FQNEAQ, per germline (reference sequence). The chain's CDR3 is CASSLTFSGGTNEQFF. The CDR3 DNA sequence: TGTGCCAGCAGCCTAACATTTAGCGGGGGGACCAATGAGCAGTTCTTC.

This rearrangement joins TRBV2 to TRBJ2-3; D not resolved. The CDR3 contains 10 residues. CDR1 and CDR2 (germline): SNHLY, FYNNEI. V lost 3 bases and J 7 bases, leaving 2 bases between the germline ends. CDR3 in amino acids: CASSDNTQYF. CDR3 DNA: TGTGCCAGCAGTGATAATACGCAGTATTTT.

The rearrangement joins TRBV7-8 to TRBJ1-5; tentative D call: TRBD1 (5 bases). The CDR3 contains 14 residues. Trimming took 9 bases from V and 3 from J, leaving 15 bases between them. Germline lookup yields CDR1 SGHVS and CDR2 FQNEAQ. CDR3 DNA: TGTGCCAGTTCGGAGGGGTGGGTCAATCAGCCCCAGCATTTT. Protein sequence: CASSEGWVNQPQHF.

This chain uses TRBV5-6 with TRBJ2-3; 8 bases map to TRBD1. Trimming cost V 2 bases and J 0 bases; bases outside gene matches: 5. This CDR3 spans 16 amino acids. CDR1 is SGHDT, CDR2 YYEEEE, per germline. This chain's CDR3 is CASSLDGTGSTDTQYF. In DNA form, the CDR3 reads TGTGCCAGCAGCTTAGACGGGACAGGTAGCACAGATACGCAGTATTTT.

The V gene is TRBV6-5, the J gene TRBJ2-6; D is unresolved. Between the trimmed V and J ends, which lost 6 bases and 7 bases, there was a span of 10 bases. This CDR3 region has 13 residues. The germline V gene encodes CDR1 MNHEY and CDR2 SVGAGI. The CDR3 region has the DNA TGTGCCAGCAGCCGACAAGGCGCCAACGTCCTGACTTTC. Its translation is CASSRQGANVLTF.

This clone is a singleton in its sample. V and J are TRBV19 and TRBJ2-3, with 11 bases identical to TRBD2. Germline V gene data show CDR1 as LNHDA and CDR2 as SQIVND (reference sequence). V was clipped by 3 bases and J by 3 bases; unmatched bases: 5. CDR3 length: 16 amino acids. The CDR3 sequence is CASSMTSGASTDTQYF. The CDR3 DNA sequence: TGTGCCAGTAGTATGACTAGCGGGGCGTCGACAGATACGCAGTATTTT.

The CDR3 sequence is CASSWAGVNTEAFF. DNA for the CDR3: TGTGCCAGCAGCTGGGCAGGGGTGAACACTGAAGCTTTCTTT. The chain is built from TRBV11-2 and TRBJ1-1; TRBD1 might be the D (6 bases). Germline loops: CDR1 SGHAT, CDR2 FQNNGV. This CDR3 spans 14 amino acids. V lost 4 bases and J 0 bases, leaving 9 bases between the germline ends.

The chain links TRBV7-8 to TRBJ2-6, with 7 bases matching TRBD1. With V trimmed by 4 bases and J by 0 bases, 9 bases remained unmatched. CDR3 length: 18 amino acids. The germline gives CDR1 SGHVS, CDR2 FQNEAQ. Here the CDR3 DNA reads TGTGCCAGCAGCTCCCAGACAGGGAAAAGCTCTGGGGCCAACGTCCTGACTTTC. Amino acid sequence: CASSSQTGKSSGANVLTF. Looking up the rest from reference TRBV7-8 and TRBJ2-6 gives the full variable domain: GAGVSQSPRYKVAKRGQDVALRCDPISGHVSLFWYQQALGQGPEFLTYFQNEAQLDKSGLPSDRFFAERPEGSVSTLKIQRTQQEDSAVYLCASSSQTGKSSGANVLTFGAGSRLTVL.

The V gene is TRBV28, the J gene TRBJ2-5; D is possibly TRBD2 (5 bases). The CDR3 covers 15 residues. Germline CDR1 MDHEN, CDR2 SYDVKM. The V end was cut by 5 bases, the J end by 3 bases, with 16 bases between. The CDR3: CASSPWRSYEETQYF. In DNA form, the CDR3 reads TGTGCCAGCAGTCCCTGGAGGTCTTACGAAGAGACCCAGTACTTC.

V and J are TRBV4-1 and TRBJ2-2; the D is unclear. Trimming took 3 bases from V and 6 from J, leaving 2 bases between them. The CDR3 spans 11 residues. Germline V gene sequence: CDR1 MGHRA, CDR2 YSYEKL. CDR3 sequence (DNA): TGCGCCAGCAGCCACGCCGGGGAGCTGTTTTTT. Translation: CASSHAGELFF.

This clone showed up just a few times. The rearrangement links TRBV13 to TRBJ1-2, with 7 bases matching TRBD1. The CDR3 runs 11 residues. CDR1 and CDR2 (germline): PRHDT, FYEKMQ (reference sequence). The V segment lost 5 bases and the J segment 7 bases; nucleotides outside the gene matches: 1. The DNA of the CDR3 is TGTGCCAGCAGCCGGGACAGTGGCTACACCTTC. Amino acid sequence: CASSRDSGYTF. The full variable domain, with the rest looked up from reference TRBV13 and TRBJ1-2, is AAGVIQSPRHLIKEKRETATLKCYPIPRHDTVYWYQQGPGQDPQFLISFYEKMQSDKGSIPDRFSAQQFSDYHSELNMSSLELGDSALYFCASSRDSGYTFGSGTRLTVV.